This passage covers 24 T cell receptor beta chains from one sample sequenced in a study of shared clonotypes between healthy human individuals. Naive CD8 cells lacked CD45RO, underwent positive selection for CCR7 and left out terminally differentiated effector memory CD45RA+ cells. Generated by immunoSEQ multiplex PCR, the TCRdb table keeps only in-frame clones and is missing some. The repertoire consists of 800,000 or so clones, with 90% to 97% occurring once and the leading ten covering about 0.25%. The sequenced sample consisted of naive CD8+ T cells sorted from blood. These receptors originate from a man aged 25 to 45 in good health.

The chain recombines TRBV9 with TRBJ2-1, with 8 bases fitting TRBD2. The V gene end was trimmed by 3 bases and the J gene end by 8 bases; junction bases not matched to a gene: 10. Germline assignment: CDR1 SGDLS and CDR2 YYNGEE. This CDR3 comprises 15 residues. The CDR3 DNA follows: TGTGCCAGCAGCGAATTAGCGGGAAGTTCCGATGAGCAGTTCTTC. Translated: CASSELAGSSDEQFF.

The chain is built from TRBV9 and TRBJ2-1, with 8 bases identical to TRBD2. This CDR3 comprises 15 residues. With V trimmed by 6 bases and J by 4 bases, 9 bases remained unmatched. Germline assignment: CDR1 SGDLS and CDR2 YYNGEE. CDR3 nucleotide sequence: TGTGCCAGCACCCTAGGTAGCGGGACTTACAATGAGCAGTTCTTC. This sequence encodes CASTLGSGTYNEQFF.

V usage is TRBV7-9 and J usage is TRBJ2-5, with D possibly called TRBD1 or TRBD2 (5 bases each). This CDR3 comprises 14 residues. Trimming took off 5 bases at V and 5 bases at J, with 15 bases between the two ends. From germline, CDR1 is SEHNR and CDR2 FQNEAQ (reference sequence). CDR3 nucleotides: TGTGCCAGCAGCCCCTGGGGTGGGGGTGAGACCCAGTACTTC. Encoded protein: CASSPWGGGETQYF.

This clone was detected once. The gene calls are TRBV5-4 and TRBJ2-1; D remains unclear. CDR3 size: 12 residues. CDR1 and CDR2 from the germline V gene are SGHNT and YYREEE (reference sequence). Deletions cut 2 bases from V and 8 bases from J, with 8 bases between. The CDR3 reads CASSFRPDEQFF. The CDR3 nucleotides read TGTGCCAGCAGCTTCAGGCCGGATGAGCAGTTCTTC.

V and J are TRBV28 and TRBJ2-2; 15 bases line up with TRBD2. V shed 5 bases, J shed 0 bases, and the junction held 4 bases outside the gene matches. Germline values: CDR1 MDHEN, CDR2 SYDVKM. The CDR3 is 18 residues long. The CDR3 region is CASSRGLAGGPNTGELFF. The CDR3 DNA is TGTGCCAGCAGTCGCGGACTAGCGGGAGGGCCGAACACCGGGGAGCTGTTTTTT.

The rearrangement links TRBV11-2 to TRBJ2-1, with D possibly TRBD1 on 6 matching bases. The CDR3 is 14 amino acids. Germline V lookup: CDR1 SGHAT, CDR2 FQNNGV. V lost 5 bases to trimming and J lost 5 bases, with 13 bases between them. This CDR3 reads CASSLGGPDNEQFF. In DNA form, the CDR3 reads TGTGCCAGCAGCCTAGGGGGACCTGACAATGAGCAGTTCTTC.

The chain combines TRBV11-2 with TRBJ2-2, with 10 bases aligning to TRBD2. The CDR3 spans 18 residues. V lost 0 bases to trimming and J lost 2 bases; unmatched junction nucleotides: 6. The V gene's germline CDR1 is SGHAT and CDR2 FQNNGV. CDR3 bases: TGTGCCAGCAGCTTAGATTCTCGGACTAGCGGTAACACCGGGGAGCTGTTTTTT. The encoded protein is CASSLDSRTSGNTGELFF. Combining the CDR3 with reference TRBV11-2 and TRBJ2-2 gives the whole variable domain EAGVAQSPRYKIIEKRQSVAFWCNPISGHATLYWYQQILGQGPKLLIQFQNNGVVDDSQLPKDRFSAERLKGVDSTLKIQPAKLEDSAVYLCASSLDSRTSGNTGELFFGEGSRLTVL.

J is TRBJ2-7 and V is TRBV27, with TRBD2 matching 7 bases. Germline CDR1 MNHEY, CDR2 SMNVEV (reference sequence). J was trimmed by 6 bases and V by 0 bases; bases with no gene match: 2. The CDR3 has 13 residues. The CDR3 region has the DNA TGTGCCAGCAGTTTATCCCGGGAGGCCGAGCAGTACTTC. Translated: CASSLSREAEQYF.

This clone is a singleton in its sample. V gene TRBV29-1 combines with J gene TRBJ1-1; no clear D. CDR3 length equals 13 residues. Germline V gives CDR1 SQVTM, CDR2 ANQGSEA. Between the trimmed V and J ends, which lost 5 bases and 2 bases, there was a span of 12 bases. The CDR3 DNA follows: TGCAGCGTTCCGGGCGGGGTAAACACTGAAGCTTTCTTT. Residues: CSVPGGVNTEAFF.

The chain joins TRBV9 to TRBJ1-1; 7 bases line up with TRBD1. The length of the CDR3 is 15 residues. Germline loops: CDR1 SGDLS, CDR2 YYNGEE. V was pared by 3 bases and J by 4 bases, with 9 bases of the junction left unmatched. The CDR3 loop reads CASSDHRDSVTEAFF. CDR3 nucleotide sequence: TGTGCCAGCAGCGACCACCGGGACAGCGTCACTGAAGCTTTCTTT.

The rearrangement joins TRBV27 to TRBJ2-1; D might be TRBD1 (6 bases). The V end lost 3 bases, the J end lost 8 bases, and 14 bases lay between the germline ends. CDR1 and CDR2 (germline): MNHEY, SMNVEV (reference sequence). The CDR3 contains 14 residues. As DNA, the CDR3 is TGTGCCAGCAGTTTGGAGTGGGGGCTGGATGAGCAGTTCTTC. As protein: CASSLEWGLDEQFF.

The chain recombines TRBV10-1 with TRBJ2-2, with TRBD2 as a possible D gene (6 bases). Trimming took 4 bases from V and 8 from J, leaving 11 bases between them. The CDR3 is 13 amino acids. The germline V gene has CDR1 WNHNN and CDR2 SYGVQD (reference sequence). The CDR3 bases are TGCGCCAGCAGTGCGGGAGTCAGAGGGGAGCTGTTTTTT. It encodes CASSAGVRGELFF.

V usage is TRBV5-4 and J usage is TRBJ2-3; unclear D gene. Germline V gene data show CDR1 as SGHNT and CDR2 as YYREEE (reference sequence). This CDR3 is 13 amino acids long. The germline V and J ends were trimmed by 1 base and 4 bases, with 7 bases remaining between them. CDR3 protein: CASSLTSPDTQYF. In DNA form, the CDR3 reads TGTGCCAGCAGCTTGACGAGCCCAGATACGCAGTATTTT.

A few counts support this clone. The chain couples TRBV5-4 to TRBJ1-1; the D gene is possibly TRBD1 (6 bases). The CDR3 loop spans 14 amino acids. The germline V gene has CDR1 SGHNT and CDR2 YYREEE (reference sequence). The germline V and J ends were trimmed by 3 bases and 1 base, with 10 bases remaining between them. Here the CDR3 reads CASSYHRENTEAFF. CDR3 sequence (DNA): TGTGCCAGCAGCTATCACAGGGAGAACACTGAAGCTTTCTTT.

This clone was seen once. V and J are TRBV11-2 and TRBJ2-2; D uncertain. The V gene lost 1 base and the J gene lost 1 base, with 4 bases spanning the gap. The germline gives CDR1 SGHAT, CDR2 FQNNGV. The CDR3 has 14 amino acids. The CDR3 DNA is TGTGCCAGCAGCTTAGCCAAGAACACCGGGGAGCTGTTTTTT. It codes for CASSLAKNTGELFF.

The chain combines TRBV4-1 with TRBJ2-6; D gene ambiguous. Germline V lookup: CDR1 MGHRA, CDR2 YSYEKL. Trimming removed 0 bases from V and 1 base from J, with 7 bases in between. This CDR3 has 16 residues. The CDR3 region is CASSQEGESGANVLTF. The CDR3 nucleotides are TGCGCCAGCAGCCAAGAAGGCGAGTCTGGGGCCAACGTCCTGACTTTC.

The chain couples TRBV5-4 to TRBJ2-1, with 8 bases aligning to TRBD1. CDR1 and CDR2 (germline): SGHNT, YYREEE (reference sequence). Trimming removed 4 bases from V and 5 bases from J; junction bases left unmatched: 8. The CDR3 covers 15 residues. CDR3 residues: CASSSWTGIDNEQFF. The CDR3 DNA follows: TGTGCCAGCAGCAGCTGGACAGGGATAGACAATGAGCAGTTCTTC.

The chain has TRBV4-1 and TRBJ1-1; D not certain. CDR3 size: 16 residues. Germline CDR1 and CDR2: MGHRA and YSYEKL. Trimming stripped 4 bases from V and 4 bases from J, with 19 bases between. The CDR3 loop reads CASSPFSNIGSTEAFF. In DNA form, the CDR3 reads TGCGCCAGCAGCCCCTTCTCAAACATCGGGAGCACTGAAGCTTTCTTT.

The J gene is TRBJ2-7, the V gene TRBV5-8; D is undetermined. Trimming took off 0 bases at V and 6 bases at J, with 4 bases between the two ends. The CDR3 totals 11 residues. Germline V lookup: CDR1 SGHTS, CDR2 YDEGEE. The CDR3 loop is CASSLVVEQYF. The DNA for the CDR3 is TGTGCCAGCAGCTTGGTCGTCGAGCAGTACTTC.

The V call is TRBV29-1, the J call TRBJ2-7, with TRBD2 identical over 11 bases. The germline V gene has CDR1 SQVTM and CDR2 ANQGSEA. This CDR3 contains 15 residues. V was clipped by 5 bases and J by 4 bases; unmatched bases: 10. In DNA form, the CDR3 reads TGCAGCGTTAAGGTGCTACTAGCGGGAGATTACGAGCAGTACTTC. This sequence encodes CSVKVLLAGDYEQYF.

This clone has a single count. The gene calls are TRBV11-2 and TRBJ1-3; a weak D match, TRBD1 (6 bases). V lost 5 bases, J lost 0 bases, and 20 bases lay in between. Germline lookup yields CDR1 SGHAT and CDR2 FQNNGV. This CDR3 is built from 18 residues. CDR3: CASSHYGTLTYSGNTIYF. For the CDR3, the DNA is TGTGCCAGCAGCCACTACGGGACACTTACCTACTCTGGAAACACCATATATTTT.

V and J are TRBV29-1 and TRBJ2-1, with no clear D. Germline V gene sequence: CDR1 SQVTM, CDR2 ANQGSEA. The CDR3 totals 12 residues. V shed 4 bases and J shed 10 bases, with 14 bases lying between them. The chain's CDR3 is CSVVSRPAEQFF. Written as DNA, the CDR3 is TGCAGCGTTGTTAGTCGCCCCGCGGAGCAGTTCTTC.

This clone came up a few times. The J gene is TRBJ2-1, the V gene TRBV5-4, with a tentative D call TRBD2 (6 bases). CDR3 length: 14 residues. V lost 4 bases to trimming and J lost 6 bases, with 14 bases between them. The V gene's germline CDR1 is SGHNT and CDR2 YYREEE (reference sequence). The CDR3 sequence is CASSAEEGINEQFF. CDR3 bases: TGTGCCAGCAGCGCGGAGGAGGGTATCAATGAGCAGTTCTTC.

The rearrangement joins TRBV7-9 to TRBJ2-3; the match to TRBD2 covers 7 bases. The germline V gene has CDR1 SEHNR and CDR2 FQNEAQ (reference sequence). The CDR3 covers 18 residues. V trimming: 5 bases; J trimming: 3 bases; junction bases outside the gene matches: 17. The CDR3 sequence is CASSPPWAGEYQTDTQYF. The CDR3 nucleotides read TGTGCCAGCAGCCCTCCCTGGGCGGGAGAATATCAAACAGATACGCAGTATTTT. Using reference TRBV7-9 and TRBJ2-3 for the parts outside the CDR3, the full variable domain is DTGVSQNPRHKITKRGQNVTFRCDPISEHNRLYWYRQTLGQGPEFLTYFQNEAQLEKSRLLSDRFSAERPKGSFSTLEIQRTEQGDSAMYLCASSPPWAGEYQTDTQYFGPGTRLTVL.